Below are 3 T cell receptor beta chains sequenced from a single sample in a study of shared clonotypes between healthy human individuals. The protocol was immunoSEQ multiplex PCR, while the TCRdb copy is restricted to in-frame clones and leaves out a portion. The sample contains 550,000 to 750,000 clones, about 90% of which appear only once. Naive CD8 isolation took CD45RO-negative cells positively selected for CCR7 and excluded terminally differentiated effector memory CD45RA+ cells. Specimen: naive CD8+ T cells sorted from blood. All receptors derive from a man aged 30 to 45 in good health.

This chain joins TRBV19 and TRBJ2-1; no reliable D call. There are 12 residues in the CDR3. Germline V gene data show CDR1 as LNHDA and CDR2 as SQIVND (reference sequence). V was clipped by 3 bases and J by 9 bases, with 9 bases between them. CDR3 in amino acids: CASSIWGSEQFF. The CDR3 nucleotides read TGTGCCAGTAGTATTTGGGGTAGTGAGCAGTTCTTC.

This chain links TRBV25-1 with TRBJ2-3; the match to TRBD1 covers 9 bases. The CDR3 sequence is 14 residues long. Losses at the gene ends were 7 bases for V and 4 bases for J; bases not matched to a gene: 6. Per the germline V gene, CDR1 is MGHDK and CDR2 is SYGVNS. CDR3 in amino acids: CASTLTGGADTQYF. Written as DNA, the CDR3 is TGTGCCAGCACCTTAACAGGGGGCGCAGATACGCAGTATTTT.

This chain connects TRBV4-3 to TRBJ1-4; 7 nucleotides agree with TRBD1. V dropped 4 bases and J dropped 4; count of bases not matched to a gene: 3. The CDR3 covers 14 residues. CDR1 and CDR2 from the germline V gene are LGHNA and YSLEER. DNA for the CDR3: TGCGCCAGCAGCCCTACAGGGGATAATGAAAAACTGTTTTTT. Encoded protein: CASSPTGDNEKLFF.